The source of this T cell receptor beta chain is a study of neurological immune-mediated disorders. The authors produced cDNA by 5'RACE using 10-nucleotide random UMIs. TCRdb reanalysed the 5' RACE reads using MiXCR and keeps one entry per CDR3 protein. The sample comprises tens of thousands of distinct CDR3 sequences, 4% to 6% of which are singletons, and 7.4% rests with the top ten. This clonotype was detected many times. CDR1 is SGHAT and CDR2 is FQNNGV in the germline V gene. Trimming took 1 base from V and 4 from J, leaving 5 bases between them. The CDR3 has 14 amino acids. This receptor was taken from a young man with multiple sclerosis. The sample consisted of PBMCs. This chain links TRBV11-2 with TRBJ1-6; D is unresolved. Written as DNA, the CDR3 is TGTGCCAGCAGCTTAGGGTCGTATAATTCACCCCTCCACTTT. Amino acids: CASSLGSYNSPLHF.